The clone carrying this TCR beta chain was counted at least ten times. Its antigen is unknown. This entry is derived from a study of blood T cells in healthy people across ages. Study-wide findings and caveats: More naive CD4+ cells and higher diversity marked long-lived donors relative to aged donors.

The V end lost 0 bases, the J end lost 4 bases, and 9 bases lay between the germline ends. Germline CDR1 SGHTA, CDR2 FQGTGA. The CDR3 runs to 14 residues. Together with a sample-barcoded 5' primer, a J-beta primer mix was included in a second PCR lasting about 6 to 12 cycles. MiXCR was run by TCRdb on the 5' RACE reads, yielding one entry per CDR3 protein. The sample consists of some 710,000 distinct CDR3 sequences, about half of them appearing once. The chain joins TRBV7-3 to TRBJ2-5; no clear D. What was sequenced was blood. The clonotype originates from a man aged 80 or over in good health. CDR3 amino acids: CASSLTLGSETQYF. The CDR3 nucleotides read TGTGCCAGCAGCTTAACCCTAGGGTCAGAGACCCAGTACTTC.